Sequencing of this T cell receptor beta chain was carried out in a study of T cell responses to AZD1222 COVID-19 vaccine. CDR1 and CDR2 from the germline V gene are LGHNA and YSLEER. The CDR3 extends over 15 amino acids. V trimming: 0 bases; J trimming: 4 bases; junction bases outside the gene matches: 0. Generated by immunoSEQ multiplex PCR, the TCRdb table keeps only in-frame clones and is missing some. The sample lists around 180,000 clones, over 70% occurring once. This clonotype was obtained from an adult in good health. Specimen: peripheral blood, collected on day 0 of MenACWY control vaccination. This sequence joins TRBV4-3 and TRBJ2-2, with 9 bases fitting TRBD1. The CDR3 DNA follows: TGCGCCAGCAGCCAAGAGGACAGGGGCACCGGGGAGCTGTTTTTT. Translation: CASSQEDRGTGELFF.